This entry describes one TCR beta chain. The authors' processing: Cell counts per sample came from amplifying reference gene primers. Sequencing was performed with immunoSEQ multiplex PCR; in TCRdb, only in-frame clones are kept and a portion is missing. V and J calls and clone size are given by that table; D and trimming were obtained from the DNA. The data hold about 180,000 clones, with 70% to 90% observed a single time. This CDR3 region has 15 residues. The V segment lost 4 bases and the J segment 2 bases; nucleotides outside the gene matches: 4. Germline loops: CDR1 MGHRA, CDR2 YSYEKL. This specimen comes from a study of blood T cell repertoires in COVID-19. The wider study: The study drew acute and convalescent COVID-19 samples from the United States, Italy and Spain. Nucleic acid was either cDNA or gDNA, and it came from T cells, B-cell-depleted T cells, or PBMCs.

Seattle's enrolled individuals joined amid active infection and were then monitored longitudinally. The TCR sequence derives from a woman aged 50 to 60 with COVID-19, enrolled during active disease. Sequences were obtained from peripheral blood. The V gene is TRBV4-1, the J gene TRBJ2-5; TRBD2 aligns across 10 bases. CDR3 sequence reads: CASSPLLAGQETQYF. CDR3 coding DNA: TGCGCCAGCAGCCCTTTACTAGCGGGGCAAGAGACCCAGTACTTC.